This T cell receptor (beta chain) appears in the sequencing data of a study of Graves' ophthalmopathy and Graves' hyperthyroidism. On the study more broadly: Ahead of any treatment, peripheral blood was obtained at the initial diagnosis.

The study amplified TCR beta CDR3 regions using RNA transcripts. The workflow started with a first-round RT-PCR run with HTBI primers and then moved on to a second-round multiplex PCR. TCRdb ran MiXCR on the multiplex PCR reads and lists one entry per CDR3 protein. The sample records 350,000 to 400,000 distinct CDR3 sequences, about a sixth being singletons. Germline-derived CDR1 and CDR2 are WNHNN and SYGVQD (reference sequence). This CDR3 comprises 13 residues. Between the trimmed V and J ends, which lost 6 bases and 0 bases, there was a span of 9 bases. This clonotype was counted many times. Reliance was placed on clinical symptoms, serum thyroxine, TRAb, thyroid ultrasound and orbital computed tomography for diagnosis. PBMCs stemmed from around 9 ml of fresh peripheral blood.

The specimen sequenced was peripheral blood. The chain uses TRBV10-1 and TRBJ2-7; D remains ambiguous. The receptor was derived from a woman between 18 and 29 years old with Graves' ophthalmopathy. In nucleotides, the CDR3 is TGCGCCAGCAGGTTGGGGTACTCCTACGAGCAGTACTTC. Amino acids: CASRLGYSYEQYF.